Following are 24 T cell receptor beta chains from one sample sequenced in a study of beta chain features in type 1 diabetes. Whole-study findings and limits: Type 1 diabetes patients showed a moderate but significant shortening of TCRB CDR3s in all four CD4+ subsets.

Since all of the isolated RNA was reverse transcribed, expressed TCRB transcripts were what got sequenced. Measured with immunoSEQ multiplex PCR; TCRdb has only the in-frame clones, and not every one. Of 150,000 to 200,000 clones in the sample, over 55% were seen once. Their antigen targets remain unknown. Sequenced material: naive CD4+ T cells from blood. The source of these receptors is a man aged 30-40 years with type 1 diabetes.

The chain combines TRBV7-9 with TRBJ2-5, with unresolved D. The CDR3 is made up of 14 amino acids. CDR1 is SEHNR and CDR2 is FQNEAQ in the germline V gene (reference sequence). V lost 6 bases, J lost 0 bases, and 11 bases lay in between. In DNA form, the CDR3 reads TGTGCCAGCAGAACCGGACGATACCAAGAGACCCAGTACTTC. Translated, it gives CASRTGRYQETQYF.

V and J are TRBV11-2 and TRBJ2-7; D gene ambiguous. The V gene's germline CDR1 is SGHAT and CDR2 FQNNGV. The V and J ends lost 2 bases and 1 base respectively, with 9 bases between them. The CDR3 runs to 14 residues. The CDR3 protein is CASSLNRDSYEQYF. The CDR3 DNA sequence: TGTGCCAGCAGCTTAAATAGGGATTCCTACGAGCAGTACTTC.

As DNA, the CDR3 is TGTGCCTGGAGTGTACAACAGGGGCCTCACTATGGCTACACCTTC. Its translation: CAWSVQQGPHYGYTF. This chain connects TRBV30 to TRBJ1-2; 7 bases line up with TRBD1. This CDR3 contains 15 residues. With 0 bases clipped from V and 3 bases from J, the junction kept 7 bases outside the gene matches. Germline V lookup: CDR1 GTSNPN, CDR2 SVGIG (reference sequence).

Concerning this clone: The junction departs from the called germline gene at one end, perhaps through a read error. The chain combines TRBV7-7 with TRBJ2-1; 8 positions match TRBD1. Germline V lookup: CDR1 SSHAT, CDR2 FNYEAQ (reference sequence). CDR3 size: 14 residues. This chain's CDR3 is CASSSTRGHNEQFF. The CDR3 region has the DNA TGTGCTAGCAGCTCAACCAGGGGGCACAATGAGCAGTTCTTC. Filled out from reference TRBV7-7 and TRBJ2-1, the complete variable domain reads GAGVSQSPRYKVTKRGQDVTLRCDPISSHATLYWYQQALGQGPEFLTYFNYEAQPDKSGLPSDRFSAERPEGSISTLTIQRTEQRDSAMYRCASSSTRGHNEQFFGPGTRLTVL.

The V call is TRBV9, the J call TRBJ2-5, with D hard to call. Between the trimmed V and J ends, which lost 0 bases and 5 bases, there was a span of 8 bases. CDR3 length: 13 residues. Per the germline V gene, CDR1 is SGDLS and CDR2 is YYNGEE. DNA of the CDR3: TGTGCCAGCAGCGTAGACGGTCGGGAGACCCAGTACTTC. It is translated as CASSVDGRETQYF.

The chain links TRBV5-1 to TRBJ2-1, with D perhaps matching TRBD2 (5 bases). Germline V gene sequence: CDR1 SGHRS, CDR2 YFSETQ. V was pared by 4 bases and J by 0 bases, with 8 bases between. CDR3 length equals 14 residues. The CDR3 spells CASSEGRSYNEQFF. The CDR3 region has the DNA TGCGCCAGCAGCGAGGGTCGCTCCTACAATGAGCAGTTCTTC.

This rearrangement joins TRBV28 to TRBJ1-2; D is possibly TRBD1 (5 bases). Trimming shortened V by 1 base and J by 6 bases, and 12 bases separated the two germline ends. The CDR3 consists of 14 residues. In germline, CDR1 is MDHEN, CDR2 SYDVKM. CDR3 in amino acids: CASSLYRTVNGYTF. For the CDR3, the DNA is TGTGCCAGCAGTTTATACAGGACGGTAAATGGCTACACCTTC.

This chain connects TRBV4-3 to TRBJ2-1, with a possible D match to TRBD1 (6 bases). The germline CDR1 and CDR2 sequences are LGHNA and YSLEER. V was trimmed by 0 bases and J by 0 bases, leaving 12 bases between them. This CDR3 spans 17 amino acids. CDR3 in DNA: TGCGCCAGCAGCCAAGATTCTACAGGGAGCTCCTACAATGAGCAGTTCTTC. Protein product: CASSQDSTGSSYNEQFF.

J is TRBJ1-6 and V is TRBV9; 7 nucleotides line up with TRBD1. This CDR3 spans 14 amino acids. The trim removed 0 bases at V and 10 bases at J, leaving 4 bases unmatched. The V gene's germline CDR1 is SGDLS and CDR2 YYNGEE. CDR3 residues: CASSVETGRSPLHF. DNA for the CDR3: TGTGCCAGCAGCGTAGAGACAGGGAGGTCACCCCTCCACTTT.

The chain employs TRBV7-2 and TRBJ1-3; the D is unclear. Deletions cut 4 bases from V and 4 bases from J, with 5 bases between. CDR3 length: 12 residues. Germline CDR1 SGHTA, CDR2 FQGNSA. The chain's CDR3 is CASSSQGNTIYF. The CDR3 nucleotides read TGTGCCAGCAGCTCACAAGGAAACACCATATATTTT.

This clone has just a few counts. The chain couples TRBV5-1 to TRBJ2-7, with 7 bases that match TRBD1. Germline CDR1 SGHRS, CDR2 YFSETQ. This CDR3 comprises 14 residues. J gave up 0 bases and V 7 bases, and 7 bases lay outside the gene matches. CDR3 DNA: TGCGCCAGCCGGGACAGTTCCAACTCCTACGAGCAGTACTTC. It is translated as CASRDSSNSYEQYF.

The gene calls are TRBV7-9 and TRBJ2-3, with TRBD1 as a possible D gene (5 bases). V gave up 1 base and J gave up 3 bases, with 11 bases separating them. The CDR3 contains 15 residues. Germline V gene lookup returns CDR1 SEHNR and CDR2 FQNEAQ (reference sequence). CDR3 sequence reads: CASSLEGDATDTQYF. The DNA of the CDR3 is TGTGCCAGCAGCTTAGAAGGGGATGCGACAGATACGCAGTATTTT. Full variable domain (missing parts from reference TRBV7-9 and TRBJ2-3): DTGVSQNPRHKITKRGQNVTFRCDPISEHNRLYWYRQTLGQGPEFLTYFQNEAQLEKSRLLSDRFSAERPKGSFSTLEIQRTEQGDSAMYLCASSLEGDATDTQYFGPGTRLTVL.

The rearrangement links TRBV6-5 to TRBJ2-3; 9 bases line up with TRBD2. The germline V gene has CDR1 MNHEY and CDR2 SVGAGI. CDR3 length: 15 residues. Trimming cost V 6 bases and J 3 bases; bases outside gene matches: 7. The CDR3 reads CASSYISGGTDTQYF. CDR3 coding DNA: TGTGCCAGCAGCTACATTAGCGGGGGAACAGATACGCAGTATTTT.

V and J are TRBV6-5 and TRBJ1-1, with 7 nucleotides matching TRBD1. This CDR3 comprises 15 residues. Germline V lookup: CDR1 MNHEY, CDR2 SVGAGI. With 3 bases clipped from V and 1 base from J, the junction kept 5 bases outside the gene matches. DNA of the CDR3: TGTGCCAGCAGTTATGGGGACAGCTGGAACACTGAAGCTTTCTTT. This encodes CASSYGDSWNTEAFF.

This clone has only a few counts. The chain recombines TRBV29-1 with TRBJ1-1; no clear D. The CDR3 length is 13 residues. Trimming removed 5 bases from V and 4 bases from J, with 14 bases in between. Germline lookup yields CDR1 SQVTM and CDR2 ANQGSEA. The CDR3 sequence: CSVFVGPGTEAFF. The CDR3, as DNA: TGCAGCGTTTTTGTAGGGCCGGGCACTGAAGCTTTCTTT.

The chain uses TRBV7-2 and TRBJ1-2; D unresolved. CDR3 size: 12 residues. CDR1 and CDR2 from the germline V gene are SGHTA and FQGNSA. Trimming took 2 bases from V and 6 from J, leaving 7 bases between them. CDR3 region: CASSLTSDGYTF. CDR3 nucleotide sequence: TGTGCCAGCAGCTTAACGTCGGATGGCTACACCTTC.

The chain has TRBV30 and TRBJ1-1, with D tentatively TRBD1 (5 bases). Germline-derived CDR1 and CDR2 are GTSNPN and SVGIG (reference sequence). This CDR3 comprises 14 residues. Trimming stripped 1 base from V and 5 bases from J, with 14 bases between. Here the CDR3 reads CAWSDGAGQTEAFF. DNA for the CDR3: TGTGCCTGGAGTGACGGTGCGGGGCAAACTGAAGCTTTCTTT.

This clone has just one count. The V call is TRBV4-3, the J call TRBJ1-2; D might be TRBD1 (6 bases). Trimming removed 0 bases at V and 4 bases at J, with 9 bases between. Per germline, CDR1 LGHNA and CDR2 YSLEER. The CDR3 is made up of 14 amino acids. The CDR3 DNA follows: TGCGCCAGCAGCCAAGATCACAGGGCCTATGGCTACACCTTC. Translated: CASSQDHRAYGYTF.

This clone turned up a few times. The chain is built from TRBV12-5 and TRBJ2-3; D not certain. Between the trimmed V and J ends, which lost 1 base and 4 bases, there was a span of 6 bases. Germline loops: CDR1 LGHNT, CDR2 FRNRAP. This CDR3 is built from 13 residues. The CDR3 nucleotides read TGTGCTAGTGGTTTGGGGATCCCAGATACGCAGTATTTT. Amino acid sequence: CASGLGIPDTQYF.

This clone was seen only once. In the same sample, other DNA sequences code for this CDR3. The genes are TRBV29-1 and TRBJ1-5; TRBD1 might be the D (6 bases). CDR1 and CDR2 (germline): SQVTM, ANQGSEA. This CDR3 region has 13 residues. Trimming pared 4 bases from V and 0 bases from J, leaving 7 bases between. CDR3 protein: CSVVTGSNQPQHF. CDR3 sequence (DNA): TGCAGCGTTGTGACAGGTAGCAATCAGCCCCAGCATTTT.

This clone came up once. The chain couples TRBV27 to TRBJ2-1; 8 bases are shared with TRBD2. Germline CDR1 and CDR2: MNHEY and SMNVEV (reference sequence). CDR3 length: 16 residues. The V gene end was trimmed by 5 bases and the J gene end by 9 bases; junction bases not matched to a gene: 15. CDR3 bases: TGTGCCAGCAGTCCTATAGCGGGGTGGTCTGATAGTGAGCAGTTCTTC. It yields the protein CASSPIAGWSDSEQFF.

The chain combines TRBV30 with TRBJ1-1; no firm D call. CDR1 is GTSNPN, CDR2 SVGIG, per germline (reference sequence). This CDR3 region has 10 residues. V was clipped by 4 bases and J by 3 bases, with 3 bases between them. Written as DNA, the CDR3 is TGTGCCTGGAACGACACTGAAGCTTTCTTT. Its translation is CAWNDTEAFF.

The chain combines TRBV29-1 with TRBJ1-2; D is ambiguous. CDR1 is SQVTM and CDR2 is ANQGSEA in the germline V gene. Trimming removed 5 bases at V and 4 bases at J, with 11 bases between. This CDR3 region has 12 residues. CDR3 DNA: TGCAGCGTTAAGGGCCCAACCTATGGCTACACCTTC. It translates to CSVKGPTYGYTF.

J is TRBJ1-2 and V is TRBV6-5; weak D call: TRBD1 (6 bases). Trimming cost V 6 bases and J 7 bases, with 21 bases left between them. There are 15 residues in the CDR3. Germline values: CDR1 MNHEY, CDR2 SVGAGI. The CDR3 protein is CASSWGQGPLVGYTF. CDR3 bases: TGTGCCAGCAGCTGGGGACAAGGTCCACTGGTTGGCTACACCTTC.